This passage covers 4 T cell receptor beta chains from one sample sequenced in a study of blood T cell repertoires in COVID-19. Here immunoSEQ multiplex PCR was the method, and the copy in TCRdb shows in-frame clones only, minus some. The table records about 140,000 clones, around nine tenths of them present only once. Specimen: peripheral blood. The receptors stem from a human donor in a cohort sampled during active COVID-19.

V gene TRBV5-1 combines with J gene TRBJ1-1; tentative D call: TRBD1 (6 bases). The V end was cut by 4 bases, the J end by 1 base, with 14 bases between. Germline V gives CDR1 SGHRS, CDR2 YFSETQ. The CDR3 has 15 amino acids. CDR3 DNA sequence: TGCGCCAGCAGCCCCATTGCAGGGGCGAACACTGAAGCTTTCTTT. This gives the protein CASSPIAGANTEAFF.

This clone turned up a few times. The gene calls are TRBV28 and TRBJ2-7; tentatively, D is TRBD2 (7 bases). The ends were cut back, 5 bases at V and 7 bases at J, with 15 bases in the middle. This CDR3 is built from 13 residues. The germline gives CDR1 MDHEN, CDR2 SYDVKM. The CDR3 DNA reads TGTGCCAGCAGTCTCGAGGGGGGGCGGGAGCAGTACTTC. Its protein is CASSLEGGREQYF.

The chain joins TRBV7-3 to TRBJ2-1; tentative D call: TRBD1 (6 bases). Between the trimmed V and J ends, which lost 2 bases and 6 bases, there was a span of 8 bases. CDR3 size: 13 residues. Per the germline V gene, CDR1 is SGHTA and CDR2 is FQGTGA. The CDR3 sequence is CASSLRRGNEQFF. The CDR3 coding sequence is TGTGCCAGCAGCTTACGCAGGGGCAATGAGCAGTTCTTC.

The chain combines TRBV7-2 with TRBJ1-2; maybe TRBD1 (5 bases). This CDR3 comprises 14 residues. Germline V gives CDR1 SGHTA, CDR2 FQGNSA. The V gene lost 4 bases and the J gene lost 0 bases, with 9 bases spanning the gap. CDR3 nucleotides: TGTGCCAGCAGCTCGGCGGGGGCTAACTATGGCTACACCTTC. This sequence encodes CASSSAGANYGYTF.